The source of this TCR beta chain is a study of blood T cell repertoires in COVID-19. Study context: Samples taken during acute and convalescent COVID-19 were collected in the United States, Italy and Spain. T cells, B-cell-depleted T cells, or PBMCs provided the cDNA or gDNA that served as material.

This clone was seen more than once but under ten times. The V end was cut by 1 base, the J end by 5 bases, with 12 bases between. The CDR3 contains 14 residues. Per the germline V gene, CDR1 is SGHNT and CDR2 is YENEEA. Per the original methods: By means of reference gene primer amplification, nucleated cell counts were estimated. Sequencing used immunoSEQ multiplex PCR; TCRdb keeps in-frame clones, though not all of them. V, J and clone size reflect that table, while D and trimming were determined from the DNA. The sample holds approximately 100,000 clones, around 84% seen once. V usage is TRBV11-3 and J usage is TRBJ2-7, with D uncertain. The sequencing sample was made of peripheral blood. The sequence derives from a man aged 55 to 70 with acute or convalescent COVID-19. As DNA, the CDR3 is TGTGCCAGCAGCTTAGCAGGTCCCCTCAACGAGCAGTACTTC. It specifies CASSLAGPLNEQYF. Combining the CDR3 with reference TRBV11-3 and TRBJ2-7 gives the whole variable domain EAGVVQSPRYKIIEKKQPVAFWCNPISGHNTLYWYLQNLGQGPELLIRYENEEAVDDSQLPKDRFSAERLKGVDSTLKIQPAELGDSAVYLCASSLAGPLNEQYFGPGTRLTVT.